The clone carrying this TCR beta chain showed up many times. MiXCR was run by TCRdb on the PCR reads, yielding one entry per CDR3 protein. Of 80,000 to 95,000 distinct CDR3 sequences listed, 19% are singletons. This record comes from a study of molecular identifiers for immune sequencing clone quantification. The CDR3 totals 15 residues. CDR1 is MGHRA, CDR2 YSYEKL, per germline. The junction had 7 bases not matched to a gene; V was cut back by 7 bases and J by 4 bases. The chain couples TRBV4-1 to TRBJ2-1; 10 bases line up with TRBD2. Sequencing was performed on naive CD8+ T cells from blood, with Jurkat cell RNA spiked in. Subset noted: FACS-sorted CD8+CD4-CCR7+CD45RA+ naive T cells. The receptor comes from a human donor in good health. Some libraries in this study had Jurkat cell RNA spiked in. The CDR3 spells CASTLTSGEYNEQFF. DNA for the CDR3: TGCGCCAGCACCCTTACTAGCGGGGAGTACAATGAGCAGTTCTTC.